Listed here are 9 T cell receptor beta chains from one sample, sequenced in a study of blood T cell repertoires in COVID-19 (dated by TCRdb to the early 2020s). Library method: the immunoSEQ multiplex PCR assay. The immuneACCESS repertoire file appears here via TCRdb, limited to in-frame rearrangements. These files lack a portion of the clones; in checked studies, under half of the deficit traces to unresolved V genes, and the cause of the others is not known. Across this sample there are under 350,000 clones, with over 75% seen only once. The ten largest make up about 7% of the sample. Sequences were obtained from peripheral blood. These receptor sequences come from a woman aged 25 to 39 with COVID-19, enrolled during active disease.

The rearrangement uses TRBV11-3 and TRBJ2-1; D unclear. Trimming took 5 bases from V and 3 from J, leaving 8 bases between them. Germline CDR1 SGHNT, CDR2 YENEEA. The CDR3 is 13 amino acids. The CDR3 region is CASSLTHYNEQFF. CDR3 nucleotides: TGTGCCAGCAGCCTTACACACTACAATGAGCAGTTCTTC. The entire variable domain, with the rest obtained from reference TRBV11-3 and TRBJ2-1, is as follows: EAGVVQSPRYKIIEKKQPVAFWCNPISGHNTLYWYLQNLGQGPELLIRYENEEAVDDSQLPKDRFSAERLKGVDSTLKIQPAELGDSAVYLCASSLTHYNEQFFGPGTRLTVL.

The chain joins TRBV4-1 to TRBJ2-5, with 10 bases fitting TRBD2. Germline values: CDR1 MGHRA, CDR2 YSYEKL. V dropped 4 bases and J dropped 4; count of bases not matched to a gene: 9. The CDR3 runs to 16 residues. The CDR3 bases are TGCGCCAGCAGCCCCCGAGCGGGAGGGCTTGGAGAGACCCAGTACTTC. It specifies CASSPRAGGLGETQYF.

This rearrangement joins TRBV5-6 to TRBJ1-1; 8 bases fit TRBD1. The CDR3 has 15 residues. V was pared by 2 bases and J by 3 bases, with 6 bases of the junction left unmatched. Germline V gives CDR1 SGHDT, CDR2 YYEEEE. CDR3 DNA sequence: TGTGCCAGCAGCTTCCTGGACAGGGTGGACACTGAAGCTTTCTTT. Translated, it gives CASSFLDRVDTEAFF. The full variable domain, completed using reference TRBV5-6 and TRBJ1-1, is DAGVTQSPTHLIKTRGQQVTLRCSPKSGHDTVSWYQQALGQGPQFIFQYYEEEERQRGNFPDRFSGHQFPNYSSELNVNALLLGDSALYLCASSFLDRVDTEAFFGQGTRLTVV.

The rearrangement uses TRBV29-1 and TRBJ2-5; D not resolved. Germline CDR1 SQVTM, CDR2 ANQGSEA. CDR3 length equals 12 residues. V was shortened by 5 bases and J by 1 base, with 8 bases between the two germline ends. The CDR3: CSVSPSQETQYF. CDR3 bases: TGCAGCGTTAGTCCGAGCCAAGAGACCCAGTACTTC.

This chain joins TRBV6-1 and TRBJ2-1; D might be TRBD1 (5 bases). There are 14 residues in the CDR3. The germline V gene has CDR1 MNHNS and CDR2 SASEGT. The germline V and J ends were trimmed by 3 bases and 8 bases, with 14 bases remaining between them. CDR3 sequence reads: CASSDHQGGDEQFF. The CDR3 bases are TGTGCCAGCAGTGACCATCAGGGCGGTGATGAGCAGTTCTTC.

The chain links TRBV29-1 to TRBJ2-3; 9 bases are a match to TRBD2. V shed 5 bases, J shed 6 bases, and the junction held 6 bases outside the gene matches. CDR3 length: 13 amino acids. The germline gives CDR1 SQVTM, CDR2 ANQGSEA. CDR3 region: CSVSGGGADTQYF. The CDR3, as DNA: TGCAGCGTTTCTGGCGGGGGGGCGGATACGCAGTATTTT.

The V and J genes are TRBV15 and TRBJ2-1; 10 bases line up with TRBD1. V was pared by 5 bases and J by 4 bases, with 8 bases of the junction left unmatched. Germline CDR1 reads LNHNV; CDR2 reads YYDKDF (reference sequence). This CDR3 is 16 amino acids long. This CDR3 is CATSGGQGRVYNEQFF. The CDR3 DNA follows: TGTGCCACCAGCGGGGGACAGGGGAGAGTTTACAATGAGCAGTTCTTC.

The rearrangement links TRBV5-1 to TRBJ1-5; possible D gene TRBD1, 5 bases. Germline-derived CDR1 and CDR2 are SGHRS and YFSETQ. V lost 2 bases to trimming and J lost 5 bases, with 11 bases between them. This CDR3 has 14 amino acids. The DNA of the CDR3 is TGCGCCAGCAGCTTAGGGGCCCCCGATCAGCCCCAGCATTTT. Its translation is CASSLGAPDQPQHF. Together with reference TRBV5-1 and TRBJ1-5, the CDR3 gives the full variable domain: KAGVTQTPRYLIKTRGQQVTLSCSPISGHRSVSWYQQTPGQGLQFLFEYFSETQRNKGNFPGRFSGRQFSNSRSEMNVSTLELGDSALYLCASSLGAPDQPQHFGDGTRLSIL.

This rearrangement joins TRBV19 to TRBJ2-7; a weak D match, TRBD1 (5 bases). V lost 11 bases and J 5 bases, leaving 13 bases between the germline ends. The CDR3 runs to 11 residues. Per the germline V gene, CDR1 is LNHDA and CDR2 is SQIVND (reference sequence). The CDR3 region has the DNA TGTGCCGGCCGAGACAGTAACGAGCAGTACTTC. It codes for CAGRDSNEQYF.